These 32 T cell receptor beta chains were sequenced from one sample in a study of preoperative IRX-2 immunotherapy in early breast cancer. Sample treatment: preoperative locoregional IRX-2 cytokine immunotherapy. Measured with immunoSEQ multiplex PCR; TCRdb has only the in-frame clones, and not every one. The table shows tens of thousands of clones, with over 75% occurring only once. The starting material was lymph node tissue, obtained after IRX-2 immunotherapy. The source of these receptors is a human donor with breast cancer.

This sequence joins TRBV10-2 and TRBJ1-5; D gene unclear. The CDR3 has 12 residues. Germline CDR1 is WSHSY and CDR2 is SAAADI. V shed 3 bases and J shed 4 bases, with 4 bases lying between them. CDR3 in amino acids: CASSDGNQPQHF. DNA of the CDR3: TGCGCCAGCAGTGATGGTAATCAGCCCCAGCATTTT.

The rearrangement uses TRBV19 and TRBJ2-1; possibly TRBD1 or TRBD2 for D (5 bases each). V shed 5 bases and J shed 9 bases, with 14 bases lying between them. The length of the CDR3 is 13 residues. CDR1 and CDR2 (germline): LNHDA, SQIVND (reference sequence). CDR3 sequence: CASSSREGTEQFF. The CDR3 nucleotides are TGTGCCAGTAGTTCTCGAGAGGGGACTGAGCAGTTCTTC.

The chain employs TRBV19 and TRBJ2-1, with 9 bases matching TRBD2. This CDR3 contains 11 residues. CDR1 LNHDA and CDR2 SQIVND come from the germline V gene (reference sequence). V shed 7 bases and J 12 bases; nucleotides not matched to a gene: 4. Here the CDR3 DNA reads TGTGCCAGTACCGGTAGCGGGGGGCAGTTCTTC. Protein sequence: CASTGSGGQFF.

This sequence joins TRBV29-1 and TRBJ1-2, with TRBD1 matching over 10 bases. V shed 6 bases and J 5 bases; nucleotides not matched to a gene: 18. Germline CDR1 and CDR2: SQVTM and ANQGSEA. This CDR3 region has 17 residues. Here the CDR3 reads CSVTYRDRGATVYGYTF. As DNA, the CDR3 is TGCAGCGTGACCTACCGGGACAGGGGCGCCACCGTTTATGGCTACACCTTC.

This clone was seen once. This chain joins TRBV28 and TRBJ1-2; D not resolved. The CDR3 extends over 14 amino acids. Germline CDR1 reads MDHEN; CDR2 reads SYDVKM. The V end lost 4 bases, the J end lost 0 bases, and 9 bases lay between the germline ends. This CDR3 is CASSSGGSNYGYTF. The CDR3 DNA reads TGTGCCAGCAGTTCAGGAGGTTCTAACTATGGCTACACCTTC.

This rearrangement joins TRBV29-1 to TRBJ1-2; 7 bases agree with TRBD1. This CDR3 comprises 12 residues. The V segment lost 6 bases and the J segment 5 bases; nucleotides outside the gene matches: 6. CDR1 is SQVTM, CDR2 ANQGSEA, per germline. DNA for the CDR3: TGCAGCGTAGGAGAACAGGGGTATGGCTACACCTTC. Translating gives CSVGEQGYGYTF.

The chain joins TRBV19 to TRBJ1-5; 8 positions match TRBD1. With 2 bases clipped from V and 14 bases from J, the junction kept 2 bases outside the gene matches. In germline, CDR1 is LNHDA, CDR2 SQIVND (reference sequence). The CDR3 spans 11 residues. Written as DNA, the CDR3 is TGTGCCAGTAGTATACAGGGGGCCGAGCATTTT. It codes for CASSIQGAEHF.

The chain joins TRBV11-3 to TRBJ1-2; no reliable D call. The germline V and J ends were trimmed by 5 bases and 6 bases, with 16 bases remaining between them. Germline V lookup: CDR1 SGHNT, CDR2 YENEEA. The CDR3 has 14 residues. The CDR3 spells CASSLPDKAHGYTF. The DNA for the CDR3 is TGTGCCAGCAGCCTTCCAGACAAGGCCCATGGCTACACCTTC.

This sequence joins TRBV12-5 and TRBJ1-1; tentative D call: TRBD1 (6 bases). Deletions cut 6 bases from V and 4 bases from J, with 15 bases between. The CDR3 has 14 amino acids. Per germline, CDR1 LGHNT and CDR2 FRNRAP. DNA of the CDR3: TGTGCTAGTGGGACGAAAACAGGGTTCACTGAAGCTTTCTTT. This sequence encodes CASGTKTGFTEAFF.

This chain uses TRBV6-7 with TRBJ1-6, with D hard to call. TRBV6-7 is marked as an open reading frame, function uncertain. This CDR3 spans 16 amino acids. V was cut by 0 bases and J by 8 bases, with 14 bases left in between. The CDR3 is CASSYSNWEMDSPLHF. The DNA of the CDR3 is TGTGCCAGCAGTTACTCGAATTGGGAGATGGATTCACCCCTCCACTTT.

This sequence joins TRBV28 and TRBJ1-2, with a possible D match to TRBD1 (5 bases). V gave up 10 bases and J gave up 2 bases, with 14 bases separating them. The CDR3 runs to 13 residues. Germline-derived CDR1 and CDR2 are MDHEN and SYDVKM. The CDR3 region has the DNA TGTGCCATCGACAGCACCCTAAACTATGGCTACACCTTC. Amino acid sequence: CAIDSTLNYGYTF.

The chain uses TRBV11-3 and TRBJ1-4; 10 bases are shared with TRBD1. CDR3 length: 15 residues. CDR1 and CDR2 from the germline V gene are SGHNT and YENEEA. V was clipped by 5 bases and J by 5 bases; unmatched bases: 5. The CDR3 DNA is TGTGCCAGCAGCCCGATGGACAGGGGGAATGAAAAACTGTTTTTT. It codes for CASSPMDRGNEKLFF.

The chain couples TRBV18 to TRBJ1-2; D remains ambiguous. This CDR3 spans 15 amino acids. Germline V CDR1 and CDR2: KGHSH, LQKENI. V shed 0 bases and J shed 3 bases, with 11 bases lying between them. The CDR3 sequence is CASSPPSQSDYGYTF. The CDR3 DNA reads TGTGCCAGCTCACCACCGAGTCAATCGGACTATGGCTACACCTTC.

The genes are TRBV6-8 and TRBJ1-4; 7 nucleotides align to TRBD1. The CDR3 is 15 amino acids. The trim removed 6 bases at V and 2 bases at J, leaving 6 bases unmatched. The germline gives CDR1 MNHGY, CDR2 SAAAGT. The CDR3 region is CASSFDRATNEKLFF. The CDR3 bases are TGTGCCAGCAGCTTCGACAGGGCGACTAATGAAAAACTGTTTTTT.

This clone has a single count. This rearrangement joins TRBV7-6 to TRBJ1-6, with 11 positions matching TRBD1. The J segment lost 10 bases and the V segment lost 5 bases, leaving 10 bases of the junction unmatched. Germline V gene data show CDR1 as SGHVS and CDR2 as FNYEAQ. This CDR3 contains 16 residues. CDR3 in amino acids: CASSPYGTGGLSPLHF. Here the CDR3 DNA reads TGTGCCAGCAGCCCGTACGGGACAGGGGGTCTATCACCCCTCCACTTT.

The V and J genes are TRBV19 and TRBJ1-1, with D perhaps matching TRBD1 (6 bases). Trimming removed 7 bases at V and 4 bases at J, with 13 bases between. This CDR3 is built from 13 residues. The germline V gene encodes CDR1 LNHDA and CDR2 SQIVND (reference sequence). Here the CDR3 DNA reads TGTGCCAGTACCCGTCGGGGGCTCACTGAAGCTTTCTTT. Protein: CASTRRGLTEAFF.

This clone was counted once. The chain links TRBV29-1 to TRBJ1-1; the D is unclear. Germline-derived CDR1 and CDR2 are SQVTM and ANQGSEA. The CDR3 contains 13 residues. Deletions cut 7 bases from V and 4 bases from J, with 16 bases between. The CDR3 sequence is CSAQTSERTEAFF. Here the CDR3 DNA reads TGCAGCGCCCAGACATCGGAACGCACTGAAGCTTTCTTT.

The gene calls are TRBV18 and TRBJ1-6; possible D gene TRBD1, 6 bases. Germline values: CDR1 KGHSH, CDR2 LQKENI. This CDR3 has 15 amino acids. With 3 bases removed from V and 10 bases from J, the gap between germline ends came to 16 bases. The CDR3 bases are TGTGCCAGCTCACCCGACGACAGGAAGCGATCACCCCTCCACTTT. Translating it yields CASSPDDRKRSPLHF.

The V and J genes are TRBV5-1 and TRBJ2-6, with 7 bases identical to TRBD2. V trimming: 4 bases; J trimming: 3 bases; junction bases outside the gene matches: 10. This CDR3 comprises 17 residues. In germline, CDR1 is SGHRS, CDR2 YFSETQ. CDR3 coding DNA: TGCGCCAGCAGCCAAGATAGGGCGGGGGATGGGGCCAACGTCCTGACTTTC. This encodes CASSQDRAGDGANVLTF.

The CDR3 DNA is TGTGCCAGCAGTGATAGTTTACACTACGAGCAGTACGTC. It translates to CASSDSLHYEQYV. The chain carries TRBV6-8 and TRBJ2-7; the D is unclear. The germline V gene has CDR1 MNHGY and CDR2 SAAAGT. Trimming took 5 bases from V and 3 from J, leaving 11 bases between them. The CDR3 loop spans 13 amino acids.

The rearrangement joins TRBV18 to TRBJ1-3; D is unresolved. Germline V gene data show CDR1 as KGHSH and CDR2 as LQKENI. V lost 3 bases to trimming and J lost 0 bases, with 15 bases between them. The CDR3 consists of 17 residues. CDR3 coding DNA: TGTGCCAGCTCACCCCCGAGGTTAATGAGCTCTGGAAACACCATATATTTT. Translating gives CASSPPRLMSSGNTIYF.

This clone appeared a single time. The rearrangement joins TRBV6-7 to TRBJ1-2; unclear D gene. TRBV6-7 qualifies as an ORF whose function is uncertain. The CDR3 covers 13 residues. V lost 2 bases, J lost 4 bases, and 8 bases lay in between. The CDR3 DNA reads TGTGCCAGCAGTTACACGGACGGCTATGGCTACACCTTC. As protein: CASSYTDGYGYTF.

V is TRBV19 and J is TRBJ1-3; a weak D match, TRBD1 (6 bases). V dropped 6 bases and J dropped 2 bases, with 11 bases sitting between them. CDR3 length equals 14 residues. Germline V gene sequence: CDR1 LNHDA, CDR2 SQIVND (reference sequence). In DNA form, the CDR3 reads TGTGCCAGTAGCACCCAGGGGACTGGAAACACCATATATTTT. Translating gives CASSTQGTGNTIYF.

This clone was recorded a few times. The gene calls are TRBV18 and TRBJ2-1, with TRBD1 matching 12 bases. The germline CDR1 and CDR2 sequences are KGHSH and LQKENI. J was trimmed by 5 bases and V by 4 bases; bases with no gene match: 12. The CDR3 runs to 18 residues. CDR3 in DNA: TGTGCCAGCTCACAAAAGTCGCCGGGACAGGGGGCTAACAATGAGCAGTTCTTC. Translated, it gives CASSQKSPGQGANNEQFF. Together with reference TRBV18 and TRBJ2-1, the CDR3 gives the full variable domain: NAGVMQNPRHLVRRRGQEARLRCSPMKGHSHVYWYRQLPEEGLKFMVYLQKENIIDESGMPKERFSAEFPKEGPSILRIQQVVRGDSAAYFCASSQKSPGQGANNEQFFGPGTRLTVL.

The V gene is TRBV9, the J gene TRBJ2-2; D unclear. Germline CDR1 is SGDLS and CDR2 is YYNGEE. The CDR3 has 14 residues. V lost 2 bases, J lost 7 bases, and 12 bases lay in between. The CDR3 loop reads CASSVGEGYGELFF. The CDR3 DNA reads TGTGCCAGCAGCGTTGGGGAAGGGTACGGGGAGCTGTTTTTT.

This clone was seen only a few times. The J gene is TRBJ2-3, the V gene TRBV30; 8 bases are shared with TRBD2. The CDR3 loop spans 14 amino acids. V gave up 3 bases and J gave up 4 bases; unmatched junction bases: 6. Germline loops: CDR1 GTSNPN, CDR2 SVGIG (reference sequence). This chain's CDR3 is CAWRLAGTPDTQYF. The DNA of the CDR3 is TGTGCCTGGAGGCTAGCGGGTACGCCAGATACGCAGTATTTT.

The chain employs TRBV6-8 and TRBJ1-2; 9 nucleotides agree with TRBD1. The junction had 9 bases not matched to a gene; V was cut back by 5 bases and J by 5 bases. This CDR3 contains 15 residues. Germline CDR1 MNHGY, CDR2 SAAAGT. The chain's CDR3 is CASSKYGDRAYGYTF. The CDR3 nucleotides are TGTGCCAGCAGTAAATATGGGGACAGGGCGTATGGCTACACCTTC.

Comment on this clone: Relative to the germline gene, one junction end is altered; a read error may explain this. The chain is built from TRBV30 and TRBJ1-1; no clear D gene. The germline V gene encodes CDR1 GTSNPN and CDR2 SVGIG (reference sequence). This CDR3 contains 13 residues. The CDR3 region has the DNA TGTGCCTGGAGTGCCCAGATCTCCACTGAAGCTTTTTTT. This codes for CAWSAQISTEAFF.

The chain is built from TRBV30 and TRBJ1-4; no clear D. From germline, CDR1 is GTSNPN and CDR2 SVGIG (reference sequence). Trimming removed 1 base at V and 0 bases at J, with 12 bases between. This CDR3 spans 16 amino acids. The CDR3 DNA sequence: TGTGCCTGGAGTGCGCACTTTACTGCAACTAATGAAAAACTGTTTTTT. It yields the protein CAWSAHFTATNEKLFF.

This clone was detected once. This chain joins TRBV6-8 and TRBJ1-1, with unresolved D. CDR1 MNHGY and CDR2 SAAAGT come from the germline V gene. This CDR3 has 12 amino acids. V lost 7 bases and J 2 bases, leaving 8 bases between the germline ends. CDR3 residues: CASNGYNTEAFF. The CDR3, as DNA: TGTGCCAGCAACGGTTATAACACTGAAGCTTTCTTT.

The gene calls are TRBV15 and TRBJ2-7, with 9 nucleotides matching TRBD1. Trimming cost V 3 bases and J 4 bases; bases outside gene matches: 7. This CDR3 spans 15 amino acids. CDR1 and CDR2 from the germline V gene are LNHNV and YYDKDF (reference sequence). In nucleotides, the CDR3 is TGTGCCACCAGCAGTTCCGGGACAGGGTCTTACGAGCAGTACTTC. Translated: CATSSSGTGSYEQYF. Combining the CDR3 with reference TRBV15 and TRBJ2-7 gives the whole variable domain DAMVIQNPRYQVTQFGKPVTLSCSQTLNHNVMYWYQQKSSQAPKLLFHYYDKDFNNEADTPDNFQSRRPNTSFCFLDIRSPGLGDTAMYLCATSSSGTGSYEQYFGPGTRLTVT.

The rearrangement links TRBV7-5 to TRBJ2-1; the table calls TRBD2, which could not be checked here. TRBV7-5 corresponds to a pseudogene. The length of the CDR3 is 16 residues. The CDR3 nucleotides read TGTGCCAGCAGCCGCATTAGCGGGGGGGCTTACAATGAGCAGTTCTTC. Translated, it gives CASSRISGGAYNEQFF.